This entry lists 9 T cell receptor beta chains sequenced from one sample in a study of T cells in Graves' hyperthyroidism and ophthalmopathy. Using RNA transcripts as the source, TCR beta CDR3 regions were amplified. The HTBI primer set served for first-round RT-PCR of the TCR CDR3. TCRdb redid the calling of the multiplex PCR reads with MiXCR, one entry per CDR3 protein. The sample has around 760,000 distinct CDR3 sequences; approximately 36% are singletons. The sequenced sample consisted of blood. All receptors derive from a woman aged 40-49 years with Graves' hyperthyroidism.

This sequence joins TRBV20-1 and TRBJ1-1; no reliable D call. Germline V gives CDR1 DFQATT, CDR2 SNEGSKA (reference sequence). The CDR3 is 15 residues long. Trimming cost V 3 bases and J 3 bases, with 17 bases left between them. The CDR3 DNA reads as TGCAGTGCTAGTTTTAGGGATAGAAAGTACACTGAAGCTTTCTTT. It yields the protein CSASFRDRKYTEAFF.

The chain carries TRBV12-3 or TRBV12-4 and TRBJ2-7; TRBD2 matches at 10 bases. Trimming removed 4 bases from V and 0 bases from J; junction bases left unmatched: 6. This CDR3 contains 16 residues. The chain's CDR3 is CASSSDSGGDSYEQYF. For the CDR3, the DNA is TGTGCCAGCAGTTCGGACAGCGGGGGGGACTCCTACGAGCAGTACTTC.

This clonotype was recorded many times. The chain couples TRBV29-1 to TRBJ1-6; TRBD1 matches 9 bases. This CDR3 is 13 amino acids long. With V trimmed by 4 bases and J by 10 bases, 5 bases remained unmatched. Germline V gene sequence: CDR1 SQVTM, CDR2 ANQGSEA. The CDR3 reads CSVARDRASPLHF. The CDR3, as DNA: TGCAGCGTTGCCCGGGACAGGGCATCACCCCTCCACTTT.

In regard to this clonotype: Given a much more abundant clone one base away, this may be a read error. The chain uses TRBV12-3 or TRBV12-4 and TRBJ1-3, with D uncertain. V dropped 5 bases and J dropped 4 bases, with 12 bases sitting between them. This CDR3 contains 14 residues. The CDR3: CASSHSELGNTIYF. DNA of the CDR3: TGTGCCAGCAGTCACAGCGAGCTCGGAAACACCATATATTTT.

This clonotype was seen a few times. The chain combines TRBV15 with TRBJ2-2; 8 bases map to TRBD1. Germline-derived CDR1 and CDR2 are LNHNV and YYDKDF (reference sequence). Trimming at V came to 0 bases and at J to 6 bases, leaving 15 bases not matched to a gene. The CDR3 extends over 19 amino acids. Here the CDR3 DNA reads TGTGCCACCAGCAGAGAAACTTCCGTGTCGGACAGGGTGGCCGGGGAGCTGTTTTTT. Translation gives CATSRETSVSDRVAGELFF.

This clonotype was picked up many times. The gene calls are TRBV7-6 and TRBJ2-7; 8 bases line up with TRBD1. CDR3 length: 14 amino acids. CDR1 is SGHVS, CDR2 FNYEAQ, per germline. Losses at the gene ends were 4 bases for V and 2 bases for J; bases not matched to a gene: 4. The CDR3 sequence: CASSSRTGPYEQYF. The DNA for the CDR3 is TGTGCCAGCAGCTCCCGGACAGGGCCCTACGAGCAGTACTTC.

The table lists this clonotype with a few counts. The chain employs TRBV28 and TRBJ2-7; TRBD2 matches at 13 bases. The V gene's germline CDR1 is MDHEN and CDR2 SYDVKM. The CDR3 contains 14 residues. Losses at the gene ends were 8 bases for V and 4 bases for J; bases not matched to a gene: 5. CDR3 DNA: TGTGCCAGCTTGACTAGCGGGAGGAAGTACGAGCAGTACTTC. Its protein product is CASLTSGRKYEQYF. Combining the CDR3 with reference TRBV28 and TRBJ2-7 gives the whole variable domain DVKVTQSSRYLVKRTGEKVFLECVQDMDHENMFWYRQDPGLGLRLIYFSYDVKMKEKGDIPEGYSVSREKKERFSLILESASTNQTSMYLCASLTSGRKYEQYFGPGTRLTVT.

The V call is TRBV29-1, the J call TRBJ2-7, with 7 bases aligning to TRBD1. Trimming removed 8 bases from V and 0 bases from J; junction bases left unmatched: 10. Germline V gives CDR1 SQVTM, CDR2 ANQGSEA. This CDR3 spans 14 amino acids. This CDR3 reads CSWGRDRVSYEQYF. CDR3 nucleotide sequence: TGCAGCTGGGGTCGGGACAGAGTCTCCTACGAGCAGTACTTC.

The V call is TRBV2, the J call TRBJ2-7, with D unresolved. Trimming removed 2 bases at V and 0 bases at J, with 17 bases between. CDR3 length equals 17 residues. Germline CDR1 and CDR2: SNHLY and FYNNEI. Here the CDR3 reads CASSEKGGQLFSYEQYF. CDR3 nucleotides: TGTGCCAGCAGTGAAAAAGGCGGCCAGTTGTTCTCCTACGAGCAGTACTTC.